This is a list of T cell receptor beta chains from one sample in a study of T cell responses to AZD1222 COVID-19 vaccine. Sequencing used immunoSEQ multiplex PCR; TCRdb keeps in-frame clones, though not all of them. The table has around 74,000 clones, about 92% seen once. The sample consisted of peripheral blood, taken on day 0 of MenACWY control vaccination. Source of these receptors: an adult in good health. CDR3s include the opening cysteine and the closing phenylalanine or tryptophan. The order of the fields is clone size, V gene, D gene, J gene, CDR3 protein, CDR3 DNA. D genes are given only for firm matches. Some rows have no size entry. The others give once, few or many, or a class for an expanded clone.

.,TRBV3-1/TRBV3-2,.,TRBJ2-5,CASSLTGTPETQYF,TGTGCCAGCAGCCTAACAGGGACCCCAGAGACCCAGTACTTC
.,TRBV28,.,TRBJ2-3,CASSFLGDTQYF,TGTGCCAGCAGTTTCCTCGGGGATACGCAGTATTTT
.,TRBV27,.,TRBJ1-1,CASSLPGGTAFF,TGTGCCAGCAGTTTACCGGGGGGCACGGCTTTCTTT
.,TRBV2,.,TRBJ1-4,CASRGDEATNEKLFF,TGTGCCAGCAGGGGGGACGAAGCAACTAATGAAAAACTGTTTTTT
once,TRBV10-2,.,TRBJ2-5,CASSHPPLSQETQYF,TGCGCCAGCTCACACCCCCCTCTGAGCCAAGAGACCCAGTACTTC
.,TRBV7-9,.,TRBJ1-2,CASSLMELPGGDYGYTF,TGTGCCAGCAGCTTAATGGAGTTGCCGGGGGGTGACTATGGCTACACCTTC
.,TRBV7-8,.,TRBJ1-1,CASSLAMGYGTFF,TGTGCCAGCAGCTTAGCCATGGGCTACGGAACTTTCTTT
.,TRBV5-1,.,TRBJ1-6,CASSLNGVRNSPLHF,TGCGCCAGCAGCTTGAATGGGGTAAGAAATTCACCCCTCCACTTT
.,TRBV6-5,.,TRBJ2-5,CASRTTGTPKETQYF,TGTGCCAGCAGAACTACCGGGACTCCGAAAGAGACCCAGTACTTC
.,TRBV7-9,TRBD2,TRBJ2-3,CASSLKSGLAATDTQYF,TGTGCCAGCAGCTTGAAGTCCGGACTAGCGGCTACAGATACGCAGTATTTT
.,TRBV19,TRBD2,TRBJ2-2,CASSTPSGGTTGELFF,TGTGCCAGTAGTACCCCTAGCGGGGGGACCACCGGGGAGCTGTTTTTT
.,TRBV28,.,TRBJ1-4,CASSLPQGANEKLFF,TGTGCCAGCAGCCTACCACAGGGCGCTAATGAAAAACTGTTTTTT
.,TRBV2,TRBD2,TRBJ2-7,CASSEGRGVSYEQYF,TGTGCCAGCAGTGAAGGACGGGGGGTCTCCTACGAGCAGTACTTC
.,TRBV28,.,TRBJ1-2,CASSLMGFGYTF,TGTGCCAGCAGTTTAATGGGCTTTGGCTACACCTTC
.,TRBV6-5,.,TRBJ1-4,CASSSRDGFNEKLFF,TGTGCCAGCAGTTCCCGGGACGGATTTAATGAAAAACTGTTTTTT
.,TRBV6-1,.,TRBJ2-3,CASSWQKADTQYF,TGTGCCAGCAGTTGGCAGAAAGCAGATACGCAGTATTTT
.,TRBV7-8,TRBD2,TRBJ2-1,CASSPLTSGGAGNEQFF,TGTGCCAGCAGCCCACTAACTAGCGGGGGGGCGGGAAATGAGCAGTTCTTC
.,TRBV4-3,TRBD2,TRBJ2-1,CASSPGLAGGPGEQFF,TGCGCCAGCAGCCCGGGACTAGCGGGGGGGCCGGGTGAGCAGTTCTTC
once,TRBV19,TRBD1,TRBJ1-5,CASSMDGTGGSQPQHF,TGTGCCAGTAGTATGGACGGGACAGGGGGCAGTCAGCCCCAGCATTTT
once,TRBV7-2,.,TRBJ2-1,CASSLVGPGPHNEQFF,TGTGCCAGCAGCTTAGTCGGTCCAGGGCCGCACAATGAGCAGTTCTTC
.,TRBV5-6,.,TRBJ1-6,CASSLSPFGRDFSPLHF,TGTGCCAGCAGCTTGTCCCCCTTCGGCAGGGATTTTTCACCCCTCCACTTT
.,TRBV2,TRBD1,TRBJ2-3,CASRDRGDTQYF,TGTGCCAGCAGAGACAGGGGAGATACGCAGTATTTT
.,TRBV11-2,TRBD1,TRBJ2-7,CASSPGQGISYEQYF,TGTGCCAGCAGCCCCGGACAGGGGATCTCCTACGAGCAGTACTTC
few,TRBV5-1,.,TRBJ2-1,CASSFGDRQVNEQFF,TGCGCCAGCAGCTTTGGAGACAGACAGGTCAATGAGCAGTTCTTC
.,TRBV18,.,TRBJ1-2,CASSPALSGSSIHGYTF,TGTGCCAGCTCACCAGCACTTTCTGGGAGCTCTATTCATGGCTACACCTTC
.,TRBV6-5,TRBD2,TRBJ2-1,CASSYTSGGYNEQFF,TGTGCCAGCAGTTACACTAGCGGGGGATACAATGAGCAGTTCTTC
.,TRBV5-5,TRBD2,TRBJ2-5,CASRPGLAGETQYF,TGTGCCAGCAGACCCGGACTAGCGGGAGAGACCCAGTACTTC
.,TRBV6-1,TRBD1,TRBJ2-1,CASSEQGAYNEQFF,TGTGCCAGCAGTGAACAGGGGGCCTACAATGAGCAGTTCTTC
once,TRBV7-9,.,TRBJ2-1,CASSGVVSSYNEQFF,TGTGCCAGCAGCGGAGTGGTCAGCTCCTACAATGAGCAGTTCTTC
few,TRBV19,.,TRBJ1-2,CASRQDGQGGYTF,TGTGCCAGTAGGCAAGACGGTCAGGGGGGCTACACCTTC
.,TRBV19,TRBD1,TRBJ1-5,CASSTRTGGGWGNQPQHF,TGTGCCAGTAGTACCAGAACAGGGGGCGGTTGGGGCAATCAGCCCCAGCATTTT
.,TRBV19,.,TRBJ2-2,CASSQGLGELFF,TGTGCCAGTAGCCAGGGCCTCGGGGAGCTGTTTTTT
.,TRBV3-1/TRBV3-2,TRBD2,TRBJ2-7,CASSLLAGGNYEQYF,TGTGCCAGCAGCCTACTAGCGGGAGGAAACTACGAGCAGTACTTC
.,TRBV6-6,TRBD1,TRBJ2-7,CASSYRQGASYEQYF,TGTGCCAGCAGTTACCGACAGGGGGCATCCTACGAGCAGTACTTC
.,TRBV29-1,.,TRBJ2-2,CSAEGVAGRTGELFF,TGCAGCGCAGAGGGGGTAGCGGGCAGGACCGGGGAGCTGTTTTTT
.,TRBV11-1,TRBD1,TRBJ2-3,CASSSGQGSDTQYF,TGTGCCAGCAGCTCGGGACAGGGGTCAGATACGCAGTATTTT
.,TRBV6-1,.,TRBJ2-7,CASSEARKPYEQYF,TGTGCCAGCAGTGAGGCCAGAAAACCCTACGAGCAGTACTTC
once,TRBV5-1,TRBD2,TRBJ2-3,CASSQEPSGGPDTQYF,TGCGCCAGCAGCCAGGAACCTAGCGGGGGGCCGGATACGCAGTATTTT
.,TRBV7-7,.,TRBJ2-2,CASSLGEFANTGELFF,TGTGCCAGCAGCTTAGGAGAGTTCGCGAACACCGGGGAGCTGTTTTTT
.,TRBV5-1,.,TRBJ1-1,CASSLGLGELEAFF,TGCGCCAGCAGCTTGGGACTAGGGGAGCTTGAAGCTTTCTTT
.,TRBV19,.,TRBJ1-1,CATAPGRPTEAFF,TGTGCCACCGCCCCCGGACGGCCAACTGAAGCTTTCTTT
.,TRBV5-1,TRBD2,TRBJ2-1,CASSLSGTSYNEQFF,TGCGCCAGCAGCTTGAGCGGGACCTCCTACAATGAGCAGTTCTTC
.,TRBV7-3,.,TRBJ2-2,CASSLDRHPTGELFF,TGTGCCAGCAGCTTAGACCGACACCCCACCGGGGAGCTGTTTTTT
.,TRBV14,TRBD1,TRBJ1-3,CASSQPGQGARGNTIYF,TGTGCCAGCAGCCAGCCCGGACAGGGGGCGCGGGGAAACACCATATATTTT
.,TRBV6-1,.,TRBJ1-1,CASSDYRAPLDTEAFF,TGTGCCAGCAGTGACTACAGGGCCCCTTTGGACACTGAAGCTTTCTTT
.,TRBV5-1,TRBD2,TRBJ2-3,CASSTGLAGGLDTQYF,TGCGCCAGCAGCACGGGACTAGCGGGAGGTTTGGATACGCAGTATTTT
.,TRBV6-1,TRBD2,TRBJ2-1,CASSEGGSSYNEQFF,TGTGCCAGCAGTGAGGGGGGGAGTTCCTACAATGAGCAGTTCTTC
.,TRBV5-1,TRBD1,TRBJ1-4,CASSLDRGDREKLFF,TGCGCCAGCAGCTTAGACAGGGGGGATCGGGAAAAACTGTTTTTT
once,TRBV20-1,.,TRBJ2-1,CSARDSGRQFF,TGCAGTGCTAGAGATTCAGGGAGACAGTTCTTC
.,TRBV6-6,.,TRBJ2-7,CASSSGPVREEF,TGTGCCAGCAGTTCCGGCCCGGTCAGGGAAGAATTC
.,TRBV18,.,TRBJ1-6,CASSPGDSPLHF,TGTGCCAGCTCACCAGGGGACTCACCCCTCCACTTT
.,TRBV28,.,TRBJ2-1,CASSLLPAVAWGSYNEQFF,TGTGCCAGCAGTTTATTGCCGGCAGTGGCTTGGGGGTCCTACAATGAGCAGTTCTTC
.,TRBV5-6,.,TRBJ2-7,CASSLYWTRSYEQYF,TGTGCCAGCAGCTTGTATTGGACACGCTCCTACGAGCAGTACTTC
.,TRBV6-6,.,TRBJ1-4,CASSGWTEKLFF,TGTGCCAGCAGTGGGTGGACGGAAAAACTGTTTTTT
.,TRBV28,.,TRBJ1-1,CASSLSGVGSTEAFF,TGTGCCAGCAGTTTATCGGGGGTTGGGTCCACTGAAGCTTTCTTT
.,TRBV9,TRBD1,TRBJ2-1,CASSGRDSRNNEQFF,TGTGCCAGCAGCGGCCGGGACAGCCGAAACAATGAGCAGTTCTTC
.,TRBV3-1/TRBV3-2,.,TRBJ2-2,CASSVARTNTGELFF,TGTGCCAGCAGTGTTGCGAGAACGAACACCGGGGAGCTGTTTTTT
.,TRBV19,.,TRBJ2-5,CASSMAFRVNQETQYF,TGTGCCAGTAGTATGGCGTTTCGGGTGAACCAAGAGACCCAGTACTTC
.,TRBV7-8,.,TRBJ1-2,CASSLAPAPQGIFGYTF,TGTGCCAGCAGCTTAGCGCCAGCCCCCCAGGGGATATTTGGCTACACCTTC